What follows describes a single TCR beta chain. This clonotype was counted at least ten times. No antigen is known for it. No much larger clone is present one base from it, and per-base qualities are unavailable. The data were taken from a study of T-cell reconstitution after alpha-beta-depleted transplantation in children (dated by TCRdb to 2015 to 2016). For context, the study as a whole: T-cell immune reconstitution after TCRalphabeta/CD19-depleted allogeneic hematopoietic cell transplantation in children was quantitatively tracked in the study by means of TCR repertoire profiling. Results the study describes overall, beyond this receptor: The apparently early alphabetaT-cell count recovery about two months after transplant was reportedly dependent on only several hundred rapidly expanded clones derived from non-depleted graft cells. Hyperexpanded clone frequencies declined over subsequent months; after one year, T-cell counts and TCRbeta diversity were mostly attributed to newly produced T cells. In some patients, high TCRbeta diversity at day 60 was attributed to recipient T cells and intrathymic progenitors that had survived conditioning.

Sample time point, as interpreted from the label and publication: day 60 (about 2 months) after transplantation. Explained via the paper, the treatment or condition label denotes: allogeneic hematopoietic cell transplantation with graft depleted of TCRalphabeta T cells and CD19 B cells. TCRalphabeta/CD19-depleted allogeneic hematopoietic cell grafts were given to the transplant recipients, all of whom were children. The CDR3 runs 15 amino acids, cysteine and phenylalanine included. Solely the CDR3 DNA is kept, with 45 bases framed from the first base. The trim is 3 bases for V and 4 bases for J, with a gap of 13 bases between the germline ends. Libraries were constructed by PCR. TCRdb records Illumina HiSeq 2500 as the sequencer. Molecular barcoding was employed in the preparation of TCR libraries, with unique molecular identifiers being used to normalize TCRbeta repertoire quantification. TCRdb reanalyzed the raw reads on its own, using fastp at Q25 for trimming and MiXCR for clone calling, and kept in-frame beta chains. Duplicate CDR3 protein sequences are folded into a single record with the most common DNA and genes. The sample table shows approximately 97,000 distinct CDR3 sequences, and roughly 6% are seen once. The ten largest clones represent about 6% of the sample.

This TCR was sampled from a female patient aged 2-10 years who had a stem cell transplant for Fanconi anemia, so the T cells may come from the graft donor. Here the sequenced sample was PBMCs, mostly from graft donor cells, taken 60 days after TCRalphabeta/CD19-depleted stem cell transplant. The sequence is built from TRBV12-3 or TRBV12-4 and TRBJ2-1; TRBD1 is perhaps the D gene, given 5 matching bases. The CDR3: CASSLGPLAYNEQFF. The nucleotide sequence is given as TGTGCCAGCAGTTTGGGGCCTCTTGCTTACAATGAGCAGTTCTTC.